This TCR beta chain was obtained from a study of T cell changes during pregnancy in multiple sclerosis. The assay was immunoSEQ multiplex PCR, and TCRdb's table has in-frame clones only and misses some. This sample has under 75,000 clones, with roughly nine tenths found just once. The source is a female donor in good health, enrolled as a control in a pregnancy study. The source material was peripheral blood, sampled in the third trimester of pregnancy.

CDR3: CASSEGTESKAFF. In nucleotides, the CDR3 is TGTGCCAGCAGTGAAGGGACAGAAAGTAAAGCTTTCTTT. The rearrangement joins TRBV2 to TRBJ1-1; a possible D gene is TRBD1 (6 bases). The CDR3 totals 13 residues. V was pared by 1 base and J by 9 bases, with 12 bases between. CDR1 is SNHLY, CDR2 FYNNEI, per germline.